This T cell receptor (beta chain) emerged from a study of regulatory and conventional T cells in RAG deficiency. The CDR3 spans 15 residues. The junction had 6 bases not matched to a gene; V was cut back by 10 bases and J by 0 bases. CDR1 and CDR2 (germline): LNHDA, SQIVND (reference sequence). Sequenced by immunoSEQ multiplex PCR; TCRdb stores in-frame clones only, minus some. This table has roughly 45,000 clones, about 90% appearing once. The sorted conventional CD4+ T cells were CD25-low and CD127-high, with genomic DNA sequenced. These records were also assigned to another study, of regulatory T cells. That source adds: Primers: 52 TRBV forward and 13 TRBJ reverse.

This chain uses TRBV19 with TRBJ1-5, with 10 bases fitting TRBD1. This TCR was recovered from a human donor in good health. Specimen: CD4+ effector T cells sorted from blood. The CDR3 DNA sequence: TGTGCCAAACCAGGACAGGGGGATAGCAATCAGCCCCAGCATTTT. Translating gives CAKPGQGDSNQPQHF.